This is a list of T cell receptor beta chains from one sample in a study of shared clonotypes between healthy human individuals. Assay: immunoSEQ multiplex PCR; the TCRdb copy retains only in-frame clones and omits some. The data show nearly 750,000 clones, with roughly two thirds seen just once and roughly 1.8% held by the top ten. The sequenced sample was memory CD4+ T cells sorted from blood. The receptors here all came from a woman in her 30s in good health. Each CDR3 is given with its conserved first and last residue. The order of the fields is clone size, CDR3 length, D gene, V gene, J gene, CDR3 DNA, CDR3 protein. D genes are given only for firm matches. Clone sizes are given selectively: once, few, many, or a class where the clone is expanded.

>-|15|-|TRBV28|TRBJ2-3
TGTGCCAGCAGTAAAACGCAGGGAAGCACAGATACGCAGTATTTT
CASSKTQGSTDTQYF
>-|16|TRBD2|TRBV19|TRBJ2-3
TGTGCCAGTAGTATCTCTCGCGGGAGGGGAGCAGATACGCAGTATTTT
CASSISRGRGADTQYF
>-|13|-|TRBV15|TRBJ1-1
TGTGCCACCAGCAGAGGCCACAACACTGAAGCTTTCTTT
CATSRGHNTEAFF
>-|13|-|TRBV27|TRBJ2-1
TGTGCCAGCAGTCCACTGCGGCGGAATGAGCAGTTCTTC
CASSPLRRNEQFF
>-|17|TRBD1|TRBV14|TRBJ1-3
TGTGCCAGCAGCCAAGCCCTGGACAGGGTGGCTGGAAACACCATATATTTT
CASSQALDRVAGNTIYF
>-|13|-|TRBV10-2|TRBJ2-1
TGCGCCAGCAGTACCCTGCTTTACAATGAGCAGTTCTTC
CASSTLLYNEQFF
>-|15|TRBD2|TRBV6-1|TRBJ2-3
TGTGCCAGCAGTCCTAGCGGGAGGAACACAGATACGCAGTATTTT
CASSPSGRNTDTQYF
>-|15|-|TRBV2|TRBJ1-3
TGTGCCAGCAGTGAAACGGACCTCTCTGGAAACACCATATATTTT
CASSETDLSGNTIYF
>-|15|-|TRBV5-8|TRBJ2-2
TGTGCCAGCAGTCAAGACAGGTTGACAGTTCGGGAGCTGTTTTTT
CASSQDRLTVRELFF
>-|15|-|TRBV29-1|TRBJ1-4
TGCAGCGCCAGCACAGGGCGATCAACTAATGAAAAACTGTTTTTT
CSASTGRSTNEKLFF
>-|14|-|TRBV5-4|TRBJ2-1
TGTGCCAGCAGCTTATTAGAAGGGTCGCATGAGCAGTTCTTC
CASSLLEGSHEQFF
>few|16|-|TRBV6-1|TRBJ1-1
TGTGCCAGCAGTGATGTACAGGGTATCGTGAACACTGAAGCTTTCTTT
CASSDVQGIVNTEAFF
>-|18|TRBD2|TRBV28|TRBJ2-1
TGTGCCAGCAGTCCATCAATGGCGATACTAGCGGCCTACAATGAGCAGTTCTTC
CASSPSMAILAAYNEQFF
>-|14|-|TRBV6-1|TRBJ2-3
TGTGCCAGCACCCCGAGACAGCGCACAGATACGCAGTATTTT
CASTPRQRTDTQYF
>-|15|-|TRBV5-1|TRBJ2-3
TGCGCCAGCTACTCAGGGGTGACTAGCACAGATACGCAGTATTTT
CASYSGVTSTDTQYF
>-|14|TRBD1|TRBV2|TRBJ2-7
TGTGCCAGCAGTGGGGACAGGGGACACTACGAGCAGTACTTC
CASSGDRGHYEQYF
>many|14|TRBD1|TRBV2|TRBJ2-5
TGTGCCAGCGGCGACAGGGTAGGACAAGAGACCCAGTACTTC
CASGDRVGQETQYF
>-|14|-|TRBV19|TRBJ1-2
TGTGCCAGTCACGCCGGGACTCGGGACTATGGCTACACCTTC
CASHAGTRDYGYTF
>-|14|TRBD1|TRBV5-1|TRBJ1-1
TGCGCCAGCAGCTCATCTGACAGGGGCACTGAAGCTTTCTTT
CASSSSDRGTEAFF
>-|13|-|TRBV11-2|TRBJ2-3
TGTGCCAGCAGCTCTCCGTCCACAGATACGCAGTATTTT
CASSSPSTDTQYF
>-|14|-|TRBV6-5|TRBJ1-5
TGTGCCAGCAGTTACTCGACAGGAGGACAGCCCCAGCATTTT
CASSYSTGGQPQHF
>-|13|-|TRBV15|TRBJ1-1
TGTGCCACCAGCAGAGATTGGCAAGGGGGAGCTTTCTTT
CATSRDWQGGAFF
>-|16|-|TRBV6-6|TRBJ2-7
TGTGCCAGCAGTACGCGGCTTCGGACAGAAAACTACGAGCAGTACTTC
CASSTRLRTENYEQYF
>many|14|TRBD1|TRBV2|TRBJ2-7
TGTGCCAGCAAGGGGACAGCGAGCTCCTACGAGCAGTACTTC
CASKGTASSYEQYF
>few|12|TRBD1|TRBV2|TRBJ2-1
TGTGCCAGCAGTCGCTCCGGGACAGGGGCGTTCTTC
CASSRSGTGAFF
>-|14|TRBD2|TRBV7-2|TRBJ2-7
TGTGCCAGCAGTCGACTAGCGGGACCCTACGAGCAGTACTTC
CASSRLAGPYEQYF